In its sample, the clone carrying this TCR beta chain was seen a few times. Its target is not known. The sample originates from a study of identical twins. Whole-study findings and limits: Partly confounded zero-insertion analyses could result from invariant MAIT and iNKT cells.

In TCRdb, the 5' RACE reads were re-called with MiXCR into one record per CDR3 protein. The top ten clones hold approximately 0.95% of a sample with roughly 500,000 distinct CDR3 sequences, roughly a fifth of them seen once. Per germline, CDR1 SEHNR and CDR2 FQNEAQ (reference sequence). Trimming shortened V by 8 bases and J by 8 bases, and 13 bases separated the two germline ends. The CDR3 consists of 12 residues. These data were likewise used in another study, on T cells expressing NK-cell markers.

Sequenced sample: CD4+ T cells sorted from blood. The sequence came from a woman aged 18 to 35 in good health. The rearrangement joins TRBV7-9 to TRBJ2-1; no firm D call. The CDR3 DNA reads as TGTGCCAGCTCTGAAGTATTCGATGAGCAGTTCTTC. This sequence encodes CASSEVFDEQFF. Using reference TRBV7-9 and TRBJ2-1 for the parts outside the CDR3, the full variable domain is DTGVSQNPRHKITKRGQNVTFRCDPISEHNRLYWYRQTLGQGPEFLTYFQNEAQLEKSRLLSDRFSAERPKGSFSTLEIQRTEQGDSAMYLCASSEVFDEQFFGPGTRLTVL.